The T cell receptor beta chain under discussion was sequenced for a study of CD8+ T cells in alopecia areata. Study-level information: Treated patients were given oral tofacitinib, which was dosed at 5 to 10 mg twice daily.

This clone has a count of ten or more. TCR sequencing used cDNA made by reverse transcription of extracted RNA. Sequencing was performed with immunoSEQ multiplex PCR; in TCRdb, only in-frame clones are kept and a portion is missing. The data show 130,000 to 150,000 clones, about 51% seen once. This clonotype originated in a human donor with alopecia areata. Here the sequenced sample was CD4+ T cells sorted from blood, taken at week 0.

In nucleotides, the CDR3 is TGCGCCAGCAGCTTGGTGGCAGCATACGAGCAGTACTTC. Its translation is CASSLVAAYEQYF. The rearrangement links TRBV5-1 to TRBJ2-7; D is unresolved. CDR1 and CDR2 from the germline V gene are SGHRS and YFSETQ. The CDR3 sequence is 13 residues long. The V end lost 0 bases, the J end lost 4 bases, and 8 bases lay between the germline ends.